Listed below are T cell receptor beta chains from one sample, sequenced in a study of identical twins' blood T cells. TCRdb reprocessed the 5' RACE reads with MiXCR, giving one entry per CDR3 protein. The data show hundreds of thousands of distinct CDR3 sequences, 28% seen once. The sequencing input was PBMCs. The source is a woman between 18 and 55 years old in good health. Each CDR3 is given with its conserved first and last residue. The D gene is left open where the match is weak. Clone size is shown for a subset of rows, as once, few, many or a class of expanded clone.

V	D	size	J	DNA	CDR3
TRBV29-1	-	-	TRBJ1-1	TGCAGCGTTGGCGCGGGGGTGGACACTGAAGCTTTCTTT	CSVGAGVDTEAFF
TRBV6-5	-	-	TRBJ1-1	TGTGCCAGCAGTTACTCTTCGTCAATCTTGAACACTGAAGCTTTCTTT	CASSYSSSILNTEAFF
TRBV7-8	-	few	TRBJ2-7	TGTGCCAGCAGCTTAGTTGGCGGATGGGGTGGCGAGCAGTACTTC	CASSLVGGWGGEQYF
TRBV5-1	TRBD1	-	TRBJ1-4	TGCGCCAGCAGCTCCGGGACAGGGGGTGAAAAACTGTTTTTT	CASSSGTGGEKLFF
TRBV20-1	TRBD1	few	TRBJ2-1	TGCAGTGCTAGAGATATCAATGTTTGGGACAGGGGTTCGCTTGAGCAGTTCTTC	CSARDINVWDRGSLEQFF
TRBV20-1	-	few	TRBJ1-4	TGCAGTGCTCTTATGGACGCAACTAATGAAAAACTGTTTTTT	CSALMDATNEKLFF
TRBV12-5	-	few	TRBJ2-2	TGTGCTAGTGGTTGGGTTTCGGGGGTTCCTAACACCGGGGAGCTGTTTTTT	CASGWVSGVPNTGELFF
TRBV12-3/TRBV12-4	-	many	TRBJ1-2	TGTGCCAGCAGTTTACACGTTGACTATGGCTACACCTTC	CASSLHVDYGYTF
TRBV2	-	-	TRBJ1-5	TGTGCCAGCAGCTTGACAGGTCGTAGCAATCAGCCCCAGCATTTT	CASSLTGRSNQPQHF
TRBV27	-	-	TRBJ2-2	TGTGCCAGCAGTTTAATCCTAGCAGTGAACACCGGGGAGCTGTTTTTT	CASSLILAVNTGELFF
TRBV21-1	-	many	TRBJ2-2	TGTGCCAGCAGCAAACGGCAGGGGAAGCGCGGGGAGCTGTTTTTT	CASSKRQGKRGELFF
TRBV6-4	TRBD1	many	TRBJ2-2	TGTGCCAGCAGTGACTCCGGGACAGGGCCCACCGGGGAGCTGTTTTTT	CASSDSGTGPTGELFF
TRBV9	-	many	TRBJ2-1	TGTGCCAGCAGCGTACCCCGAAGAGGTCCCTACAATGAGCAGTTCTTC	CASSVPRRGPYNEQFF
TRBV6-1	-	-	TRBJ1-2	TGTGCCAGCTCCGGACAAATTAGTCCCCTCGACTACACCTTC	CASSGQISPLDYTF
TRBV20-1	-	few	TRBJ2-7	TGCAGTGCTAGAGACATGGAGGGAAGGGCCTACGAGCAGTACTTC	CSARDMEGRAYEQYF
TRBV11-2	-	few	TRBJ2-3	TGTGCCAGCAGCGATAACACAGATACGCAGTATTTT	CASSDNTDTQYF
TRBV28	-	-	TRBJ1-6	TGTGCCAGCACCAGGAGGGTCTCCTATAATTCACCCCTCCACTTT	CASTRRVSYNSPLHF
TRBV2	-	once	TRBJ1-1	TGTGCCAGTCGACAGGATATAAACACTGAAGCTTTCTTT	CASRQDINTEAFF
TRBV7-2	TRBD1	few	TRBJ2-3	TGTGCCAGCAGCTTAAGGGGGCCTAGCACAGATACGCAGTATTTT	CASSLRGPSTDTQYF
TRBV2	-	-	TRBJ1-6	TGTGCCAGCAGTGAGGTTCATGCCAATTCACCCCTCCACTTT	CASSEVHANSPLHF
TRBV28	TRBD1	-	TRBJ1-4	TGTGCCAGCAGGAGTAGGACAGGAGCAACTAATGAAAAACTGTTTTTT	CASRSRTGATNEKLFF
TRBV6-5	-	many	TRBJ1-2	TGTGCCAGCAGTAGAGACAGGATCTATGGCTACACCTTC	CASSRDRIYGYTF
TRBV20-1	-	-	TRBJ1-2	TGCAGTGCCGAAGGGGGGGCTAACTATGGCTACACCTTC	CSAEGGANYGYTF
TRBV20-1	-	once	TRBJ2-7	TGCAGTGCTAGAGTACGGTATCCCTACGAGCAGTACTTC	CSARVRYPYEQYF
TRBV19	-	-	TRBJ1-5	TGTGCCAGTAGTATGGGGTTAACACTCCTTCAGCCCCAGCATTTT	CASSMGLTLLQPQHF
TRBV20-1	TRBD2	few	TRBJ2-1	TGCAGTGCCCGGACTAGCGGGAGGTCATACAATGAGCAGTTCTTC	CSARTSGRSYNEQFF
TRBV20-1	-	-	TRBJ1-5	TGCAGTGCCGCGGGACCGTTTCAGCCCCAGCATTTT	CSAAGPFQPQHF
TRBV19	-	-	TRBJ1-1	TGTGCCAGTAGTAAAGGACAGCCCGTTCGTGGCACTGAAGCTTTCTTT	CASSKGQPVRGTEAFF
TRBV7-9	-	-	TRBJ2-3	TGTGCCAGCAATCGGCAACAGGGCGACACAGATACGCAGTATTTT	CASNRQQGDTDTQYF
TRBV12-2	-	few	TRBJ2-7	TGTGCAAGTCGCTTCCTCCCCGGGGCGGGAGGGGCAAGCTACGAGCAGTACTTC	CASRFLPGAGGASYEQYF
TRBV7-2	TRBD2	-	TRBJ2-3	TGTGCCAGCAGCTTTAGCGGGTTCACAGATACGCAGTATTTT	CASSFSGFTDTQYF
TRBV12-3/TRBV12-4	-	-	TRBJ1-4	TGTGCCAGCAGTCTTACAGTGAGTCATGAAAAACTGTTTTTT	CASSLTVSHEKLFF
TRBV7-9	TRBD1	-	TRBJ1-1	TGTGCCAGCAGCTTAGAGATCTCAGGGACAGTAAAGACTGAAGCTTTCTTT	CASSLEISGTVKTEAFF
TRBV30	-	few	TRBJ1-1	TGTGCCTGGAGTGTACGGGGGCCGCCGGCAGCTTTCTTT	CAWSVRGPPAAFF
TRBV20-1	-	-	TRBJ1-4	TGCAGTGCTACGGCTTCAGAGGGGGTAATTTTTGAAGAACTGTTTTTT	CSATASEGVIFEELFF
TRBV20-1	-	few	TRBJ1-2	TGCAGTGCTAGTACAGGTCGGGTTGCGAACTATGGCTACACCTTC	CSASTGRVANYGYTF
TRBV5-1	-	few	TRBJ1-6	TGCGCCAGCAGCACGATGGGAGGTAGGGATTCACCCCTCCACTTT	CASSTMGGRDSPLHF
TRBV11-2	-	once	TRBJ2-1	TGTGCCAGCAGCCCCACTTTAGGACACAATGAGCAGTTCTTC	CASSPTLGHNEQFF
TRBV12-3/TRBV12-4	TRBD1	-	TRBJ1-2	TGTGCCAGCAGTAAGCTCTTGACAGGGGGGGATGGCTACACCTTC	CASSKLLTGGDGYTF
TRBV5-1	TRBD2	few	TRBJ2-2	TGCGCCAGCAGCGTGACGAGGGGACTAGCGTGGCCCGGGGAGCTGTTTTTT	CASSVTRGLAWPGELFF
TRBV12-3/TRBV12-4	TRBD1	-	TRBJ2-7	TGTGCCAGCACTCCGGGACAGGGATTCTACGAGCAGTACTTC	CASTPGQGFYEQYF
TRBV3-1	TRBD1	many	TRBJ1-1	TGTGCCAGCAGCCAAGGGACAGGGCGGGCTGAAGCTTTCTTT	CASSQGTGRAEAFF
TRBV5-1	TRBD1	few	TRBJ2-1	TGCGCCAGCAGCTTTCTGGACAGGGGAGGTGAGCAGTTCTTC	CASSFLDRGGEQFF
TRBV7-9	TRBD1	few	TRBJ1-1	TGTGCCAGCAGCTCTCCAGGGGGGGACACTGAAGCTTTCTTT	CASSSPGGDTEAFF